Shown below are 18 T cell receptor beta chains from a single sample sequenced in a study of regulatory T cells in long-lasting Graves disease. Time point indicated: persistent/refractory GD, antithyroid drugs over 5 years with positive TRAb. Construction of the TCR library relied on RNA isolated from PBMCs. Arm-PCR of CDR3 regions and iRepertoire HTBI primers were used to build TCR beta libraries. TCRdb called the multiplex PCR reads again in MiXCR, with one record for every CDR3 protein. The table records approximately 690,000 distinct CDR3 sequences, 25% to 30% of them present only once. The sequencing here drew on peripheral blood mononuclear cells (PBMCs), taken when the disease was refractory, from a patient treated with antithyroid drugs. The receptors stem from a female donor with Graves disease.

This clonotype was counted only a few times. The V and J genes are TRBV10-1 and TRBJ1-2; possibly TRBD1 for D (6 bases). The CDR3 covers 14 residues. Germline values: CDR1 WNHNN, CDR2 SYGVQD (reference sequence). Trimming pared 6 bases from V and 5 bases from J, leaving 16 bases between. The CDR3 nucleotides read TGCGCCAGCAGGGCGAACAGGGTTCGGTATGGCTACACCTTC. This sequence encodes CASRANRVRYGYTF.

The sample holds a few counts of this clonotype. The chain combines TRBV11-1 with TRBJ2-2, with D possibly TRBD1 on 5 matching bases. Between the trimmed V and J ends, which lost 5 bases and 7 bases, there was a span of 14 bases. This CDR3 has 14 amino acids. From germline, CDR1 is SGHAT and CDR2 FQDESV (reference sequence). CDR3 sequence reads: CASSLDTLGGELFF. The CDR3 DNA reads TGTGCCAGCAGCCTGGACACCCTCGGCGGGGAGCTGTTTTTT. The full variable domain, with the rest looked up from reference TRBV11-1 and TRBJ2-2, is EAEVAQSPRYKITEKSQAVAFWCDPISGHATLYWYRQILGQGPELLVQFQDESVVDDSQLPKDRFSAERLKGVDSTLKIQPAELGDSAMYLCASSLDTLGGELFFGEGSRLTVL.

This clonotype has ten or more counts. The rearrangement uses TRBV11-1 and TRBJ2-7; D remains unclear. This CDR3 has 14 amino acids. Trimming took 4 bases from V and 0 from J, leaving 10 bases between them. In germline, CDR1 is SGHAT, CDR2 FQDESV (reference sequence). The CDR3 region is CASSYDFSSYEQYF. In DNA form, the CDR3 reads TGTGCCAGCAGCTACGATTTTAGCTCCTACGAGCAGTACTTC. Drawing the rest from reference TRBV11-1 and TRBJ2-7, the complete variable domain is EAEVAQSPRYKITEKSQAVAFWCDPISGHATLYWYRQILGQGPELLVQFQDESVVDDSQLPKDRFSAERLKGVDSTLKIQPAELGDSAMYLCASSYDFSSYEQYFGPGTRLTVT.

CDR3 protein: CASRGDRPTNEKLFF. The CDR3 nucleotides are TGTGCCAGCAGAGGGGACAGGCCAACTAATGAAAAACTGTTTTTT. This sequence joins TRBV7-9 and TRBJ1-4; 8 bases map to TRBD1. Trimming at V came to 6 bases and at J to 0 bases, leaving 3 bases not matched to a gene. The CDR3 is made up of 15 amino acids. CDR1 and CDR2 (germline): SEHNR, FQNEAQ (reference sequence).

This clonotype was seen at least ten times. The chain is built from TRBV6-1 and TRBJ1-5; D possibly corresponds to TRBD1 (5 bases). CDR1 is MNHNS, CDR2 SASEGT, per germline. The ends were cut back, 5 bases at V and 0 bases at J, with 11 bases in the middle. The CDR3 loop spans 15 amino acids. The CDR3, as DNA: TGTGCCAGCAGTAGGGACGGACTTAGCAATCAGCCCCAGCATTTT. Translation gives CASSRDGLSNQPQHF.

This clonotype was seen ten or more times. Here the CDR3 DNA reads TGTGCCAGCAGTTTCAGGAGAACCTACGAGCAGTACTTC. Its protein is CASSFRRTYEQYF. This chain links TRBV27 with TRBJ2-7; D call uncertain. CDR3 size: 13 residues. V shed 3 bases and J shed 2 bases, with 8 bases lying between them. From germline, CDR1 is MNHEY and CDR2 SMNVEV (reference sequence).

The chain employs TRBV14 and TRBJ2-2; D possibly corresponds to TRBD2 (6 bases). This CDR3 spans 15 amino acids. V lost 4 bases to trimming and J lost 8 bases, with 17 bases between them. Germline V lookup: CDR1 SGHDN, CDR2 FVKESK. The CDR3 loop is CASSRLGTPMGELFF. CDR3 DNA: TGTGCCAGCAGCCGCTTAGGGACTCCGATGGGGGAGCTGTTTTTT.

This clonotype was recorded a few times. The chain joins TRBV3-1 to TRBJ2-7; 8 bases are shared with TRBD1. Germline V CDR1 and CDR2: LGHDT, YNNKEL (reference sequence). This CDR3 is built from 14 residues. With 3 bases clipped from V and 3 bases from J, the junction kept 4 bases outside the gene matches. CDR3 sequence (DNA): TGTGCCAGCAGCCAGACAGGGGCCGACTACGAGCAGTACTTC. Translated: CASSQTGADYEQYF.

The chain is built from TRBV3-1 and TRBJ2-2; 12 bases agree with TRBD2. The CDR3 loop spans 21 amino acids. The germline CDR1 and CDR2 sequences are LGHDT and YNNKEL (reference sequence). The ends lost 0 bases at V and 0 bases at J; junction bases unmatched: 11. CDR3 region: CASSQDYWLAGGQSNTGELFF. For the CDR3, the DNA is TGTGCCAGCAGCCAAGATTACTGGCTAGCGGGAGGGCAATCGAACACCGGGGAGCTGTTTTTT.

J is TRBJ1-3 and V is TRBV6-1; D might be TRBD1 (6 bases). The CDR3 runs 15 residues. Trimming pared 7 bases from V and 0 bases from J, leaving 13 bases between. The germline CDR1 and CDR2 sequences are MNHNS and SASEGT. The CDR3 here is CASNTGQISGNTIYF. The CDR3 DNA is TGTGCCAGCAATACCGGACAGATCTCTGGAAACACCATATATTTT.

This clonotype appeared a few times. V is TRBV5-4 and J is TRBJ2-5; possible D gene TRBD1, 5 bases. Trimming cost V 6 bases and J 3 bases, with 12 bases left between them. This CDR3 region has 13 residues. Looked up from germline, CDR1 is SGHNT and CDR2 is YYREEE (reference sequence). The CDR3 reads CASKGRAEETQYF. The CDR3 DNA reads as TGTGCCAGCAAGGGCAGGGCTGAAGAGACCCAGTACTTC.

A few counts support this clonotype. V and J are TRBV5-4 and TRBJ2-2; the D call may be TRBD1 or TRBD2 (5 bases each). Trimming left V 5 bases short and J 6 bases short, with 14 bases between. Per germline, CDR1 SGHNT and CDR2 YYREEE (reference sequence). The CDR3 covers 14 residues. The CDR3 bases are TGTGCCAGCAGGGGACGTCTTACGGCCGGGGAGCTGTTTTTT. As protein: CASRGRLTAGELFF.

The chain's CDR3 is CASSRQTSGMRETQYF. DNA for the CDR3: TGTGCCAGCAGCCGTCAGACTAGCGGGATGCGTGAGACCCAGTACTTC. The chain couples TRBV3-1 to TRBJ2-5; TRBD2 matches 11 bases. The V gene end was trimmed by 4 bases and the J gene end by 5 bases; junction bases not matched to a gene: 9. The CDR3 has 16 amino acids. CDR1 LGHDT and CDR2 YNNKEL come from the germline V gene (reference sequence).

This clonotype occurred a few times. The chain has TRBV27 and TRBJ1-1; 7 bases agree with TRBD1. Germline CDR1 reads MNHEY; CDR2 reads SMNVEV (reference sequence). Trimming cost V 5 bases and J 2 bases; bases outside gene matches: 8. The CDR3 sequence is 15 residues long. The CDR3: CASSTPGGKNTEAFF. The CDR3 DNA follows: TGTGCCAGCAGTACCCCAGGGGGAAAAAACACTGAAGCTTTCTTT.

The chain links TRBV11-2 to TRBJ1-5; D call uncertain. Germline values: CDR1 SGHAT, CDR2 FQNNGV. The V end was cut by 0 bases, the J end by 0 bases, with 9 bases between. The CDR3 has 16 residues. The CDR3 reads CASSLESWDSNQPQHF. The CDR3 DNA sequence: TGTGCCAGCAGCTTAGAGTCTTGGGATAGCAATCAGCCCCAGCATTTT.

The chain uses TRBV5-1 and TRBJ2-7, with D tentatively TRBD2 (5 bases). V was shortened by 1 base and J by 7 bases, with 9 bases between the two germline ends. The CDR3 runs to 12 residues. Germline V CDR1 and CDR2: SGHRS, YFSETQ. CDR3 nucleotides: TGCGCCAGCAGCTTGCCCGGGGTTGAGCAGTACTTC. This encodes CASSLPGVEQYF. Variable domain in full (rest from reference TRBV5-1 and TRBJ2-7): KAGVTQTPRYLIKTRGQQVTLSCSPISGHRSVSWYQQTPGQGLQFLFEYFSETQRNKGNFPGRFSGRQFSNSRSEMNVSTLELGDSALYLCASSLPGVEQYFGPGTRLTVT.

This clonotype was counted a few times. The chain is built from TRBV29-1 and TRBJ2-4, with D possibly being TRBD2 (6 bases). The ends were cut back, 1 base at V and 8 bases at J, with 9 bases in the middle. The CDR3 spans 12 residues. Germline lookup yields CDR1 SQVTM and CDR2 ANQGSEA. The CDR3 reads CSVEGGGDIQYF. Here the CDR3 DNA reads TGCAGCGTTGAAGGAGGAGGGGACATTCAGTACTTC. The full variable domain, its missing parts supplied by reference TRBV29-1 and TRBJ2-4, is SAVISQKPSRDICQRGTSLTIQCQVDSQVTMMFWYRQQPGQSLTLIATANQGSEATYESGFVIDKFPISRPNLTFSTLTVSNMSPEDSSIYLCSVEGGGDIQYFGAGTRLSVL.

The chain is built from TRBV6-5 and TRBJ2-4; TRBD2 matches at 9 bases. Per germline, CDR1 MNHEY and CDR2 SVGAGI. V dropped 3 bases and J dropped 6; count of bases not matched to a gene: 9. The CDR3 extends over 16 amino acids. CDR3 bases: TGTGCCAGCAGTTATTCTAGCGGGACTGGGGGAAACATTCAGTACTTC. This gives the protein CASSYSSGTGGNIQYF.